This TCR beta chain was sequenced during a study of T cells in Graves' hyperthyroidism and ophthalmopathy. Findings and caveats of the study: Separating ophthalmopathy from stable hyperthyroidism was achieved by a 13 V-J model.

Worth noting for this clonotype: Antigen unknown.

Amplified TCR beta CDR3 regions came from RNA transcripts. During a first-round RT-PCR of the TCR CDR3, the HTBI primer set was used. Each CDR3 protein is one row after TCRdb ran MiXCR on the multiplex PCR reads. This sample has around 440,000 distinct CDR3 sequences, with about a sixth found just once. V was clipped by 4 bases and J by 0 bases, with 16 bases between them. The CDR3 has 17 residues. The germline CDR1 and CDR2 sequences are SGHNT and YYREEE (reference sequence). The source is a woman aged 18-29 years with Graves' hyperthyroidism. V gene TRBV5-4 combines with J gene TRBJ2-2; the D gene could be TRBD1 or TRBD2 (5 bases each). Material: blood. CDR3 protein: CASSPTPGRTNTGELFF. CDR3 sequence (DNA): TGTGCCAGCAGCCCAACCCCGGGACGGACGAACACCGGGGAGCTGTTTTTT.